This T cell receptor beta chain was documented in a study of OX40 agonist ivuxolimab in advanced cancers. About the investigation overall: The costimulatory receptor OX40 (CD134) was targeted by ivuxolimab, a fully human IgG2 agonistic monoclonal antibody. Intravenous ivuxolimab was administered to patients every 2 weeks at six dose levels: 0.01, 0.1, 0.3, 1.5, 3 and 10 mg/kg. Among the approximately 50 dose-escalation patients, about 20 had hepatocellular carcinoma, roughly 15 melanoma, 9 renal cell carcinoma and 9 head and neck cancer. The dose-escalation cohort was roughly 87% male with a mean age of about 58 years, ranging from roughly 20 to 80. Prior anti-PD-1, anti-PD-L1 or anti-CTLA-4 therapy was permitted, and less than 45% of dose-escalation patients had received checkpoint inhibitors. Partial responses were achieved by three dose-escalation patients, of whom one had hepatocellular carcinoma and two had cutaneous melanoma. The point of sequencing TCRbeta in the periphery was to test whether ivuxolimab changed TCR sequence diversity and drove clonal T-cell expansion. The paper describes the monotherapy dose-escalation part (N of about 55 patients) of the phase I trial of ivuxolimab.

Beyond this particular receptor, the publication reports: Low levels of normalized T-cell clonal expansion were also seen in some patients who did not respond. In the 0.1-3.0 mg/kg groups, partial responders had among the lowest normalized peripheral clonal expansion, particularly in CD8+ T cells. At doses of 0.1 to 3.0 mg/kg, clonal expansion of both CD4+ and CD8+ blood T cells was observed from baseline to week 6. On average, CD8+ T cells showed more expanded clones than CD4+ T cells after ivuxolimab. The antigen specificity of the clonally expanded peripheral T cells was not determined.

The germline V gene (reference sequence) supplies CDR1 WNHNN and CDR2 SYGVQD. Cut back by 2 bases and 2 bases, the V and J ends lie 0 bases apart. Counted from cysteine to phenylalanine, this CDR3 has 12 amino acids. Only CDR3 DNA remains: 36 bases, in frame from the first base. Patients with a history of autoimmune disease or receiving systemic immunosuppression were excluded from the trial. Peripheral blood for TCR sequencing was drawn from every dose cohort at baseline, at cycle 4 day 1 and at cycle 7 day 1. The samples were drawn from a first-in-human, open-label, multicenter phase I dose-escalation trial of ivuxolimab. Adults with locally advanced or metastatic melanoma, renal cell, hepatocellular, or head and neck squamous cell carcinoma were enrolled in the trial. Before TCR sequencing, CD4+ and CD8+ T cells were separately sorted from peripheral blood. Genomic DNA was extracted from sorted cells for sequencing of the TCRbeta CDR3 region. TCRbeta CDR3 regions were sequenced using the immunoSEQ Assay. TCRdb stores this immuneACCESS table with in-frame sequences only. Part of the clones is absent; in the studies checked, under half of the shortfall reflects unresolved V genes, and no reason is known for the rest. The sample profile shows 45,000 to 65,000 clones; over 75% of them were found once. The top ten constitute 5.5% to 7% of the sample.

With regard to this clone: Its antigen target is currently unknown. No much larger clonotype is one base removed from it; base qualities were not supplied.

The TCR was taken from an adult with an advanced solid tumor such as melanoma, head and neck, liver or kidney cancer. This specimen was CD4+ or CD8+ T cells sorted from blood, taken in a trial of the OX40 agonist ivuxolimab. Recombination connected TRBV10-1 to TRBJ2-2; the D gene remains uncertain. The sequenced DNA is TGCGCCAGCAGTGAGAACACCGGGGAGCTGTTTTTT. Translated, it gives CASSENTGELFF.